What follows is one T cell receptor (beta chain) and its context. What it binds is unknown. The sample comes from a study of shared clonotypes between healthy human individuals. Study-wide results and caveats: Naive subsets typically showed greater estimated richness than memory subsets.

Only in-frame clones appear in the TCRdb table, and some are missing; sequencing was by immunoSEQ multiplex PCR. The profile shows about 2.4 million clones, over 85% of them singletons. Germline-derived CDR1 and CDR2 are LNHDA and SQIVND (reference sequence). V shed 10 bases and J shed 0 bases, with 18 bases lying between them. This CDR3 comprises 15 residues. The source is a man between 18 and 35 years old in good health. Some clones in this sample may be carry-over from other donors' samples. The sequenced sample consisted of naive CD4+ T cells from PBMCs. Subset described: CD45RA+ positively selected. The rearrangement uses TRBV19 and TRBJ1-1; D might be TRBD1 (5 bases). The CDR3 is CATTPWGGMNTEAFF. The DNA for the CDR3 is TGTGCCACTACCCCATGGGGGGGGATGAACACTGAAGCTTTCTTT.